These 16 T cell receptor beta chains originate from one sample sequenced in a study of CD8 T cells in Susac syndrome. RNA in amounts of roughly 0.5 to 1 ug was reverse transcribed with random hexamers. TCRdb re-derived calls from the immunoSEQ multiplex PCR reads in MiXCR, one entry per CDR3 protein. The data show around 220,000 distinct CDR3 sequences, around 90% seen once. The sequenced sample consisted of CD8+ T cells from PBMCs. These receptors were taken from a human donor with multiple sclerosis.

The chain combines TRBV7-9 with TRBJ1-1; no clear D gene. With 1 base removed from V and 11 bases from J, the gap between germline ends came to 8 bases. Germline assignment: CDR1 SEHNR and CDR2 FQNEAQ (reference sequence). CDR3 length equals 11 residues. As DNA, the CDR3 is TGTGCCAGCAGCTTAGGGGCAGACGCTTTCTTT. It codes for CASSLGADAFF.

V is TRBV30 and J is TRBJ1-2; D is unresolved. This CDR3 region has 15 residues. Germline CDR1 reads GTSNPN; CDR2 reads SVGIG (reference sequence). V gave up 3 bases and J gave up 2 bases, with 16 bases separating them. CDR3 protein: CAWRSPPGLNYGYTF. The CDR3 bases are TGTGCCTGGAGGAGCCCCCCGGGCCTCAACTATGGCTACACCTTC.

The sample holds one count of this clonotype. This chain uses TRBV7-2 with TRBJ1-3; no clear D gene. This CDR3 is 15 amino acids long. Trimming removed 2 bases at V and 4 bases at J, with 12 bases between. Germline loops: CDR1 SGHTA, CDR2 FQGNSA. CDR3: CASSLYQGSGNTIYF. In nucleotides, the CDR3 is TGTGCCAGCAGCTTATATCAAGGTTCAGGAAACACCATATATTTT.

This chain connects TRBV7-2 to TRBJ2-7, with D perhaps matching TRBD1 (6 bases). The length of the CDR3 is 13 residues. Trimming removed 8 bases from V and 0 bases from J, with 11 bases in between. Germline lookup yields CDR1 SGHTA and CDR2 FQGNSA. The CDR3 coding sequence is TGTGCCAGCTCTTGGGACAACTCCTACGAGCAGTACTTC. Its translation: CASSWDNSYEQYF.

The V gene is TRBV7-9, the J gene TRBJ2-5; 10 positions match TRBD1. The CDR3 spans 17 residues. With V trimmed by 1 base and J by 1 base, 6 bases remained unmatched. Germline V gives CDR1 SEHNR, CDR2 FQNEAQ (reference sequence). CDR3 amino acids: CASSLVRTGGAQETQYF. DNA of the CDR3: TGTGCCAGCAGCTTAGTCCGGACAGGGGGGGCCCAAGAGACCCAGTACTTC.

The J gene is TRBJ1-5, the V gene TRBV30; maybe TRBD1 (5 bases). CDR1 and CDR2 (germline): GTSNPN, SVGIG (reference sequence). This CDR3 has 15 amino acids. Between the trimmed V and J ends, which lost 1 base and 1 base, there was a span of 11 bases. The CDR3 sequence: CAWSAQGWSNQPQHF. In DNA form, the CDR3 reads TGTGCCTGGAGTGCGCAGGGTTGGAGCAATCAGCCCCAGCATTTT.

The chain joins TRBV9 to TRBJ2-1, with 7 nucleotides matching TRBD2. V lost 4 bases and J lost 10; bases outside the gene matches: 8. Germline V gene lookup returns CDR1 SGDLS and CDR2 YYNGEE. The CDR3 runs to 13 residues. The CDR3 nucleotides read TGTGCCAGCAGCTATATGAGCGGGAAGGAGCAGTTCTTC. Its protein product is CASSYMSGKEQFF. Filled out from reference TRBV9 and TRBJ2-1, the complete variable domain reads DSGVTQTPKHLITATGQRVTLRCSPRSGDLSVYWYQQSLDQGLQFLIQYYNGEERAKGNILERFSAQQFPDLHSELNLSSLELGDSALYFCASSYMSGKEQFFGPGTRLTVL.

The chain recombines TRBV6-6 with TRBJ2-2, with unresolved D. The germline CDR1 and CDR2 sequences are MNHNY and SVGAGI (reference sequence). Trimming stripped 7 bases from V and 5 bases from J, with 8 bases between. The CDR3 consists of 12 residues. The CDR3 nucleotides read TGTGCCAGCACTCGACGGACCGGGGAGCTGTTTTTT. The encoded protein is CASTRRTGELFF.

The rearrangement uses TRBV29-1 and TRBJ2-2; 7 bases align to TRBD2. The CDR3 is 14 amino acids. Germline lookup yields CDR1 SQVTM and CDR2 ANQGSEA. With V trimmed by 7 bases and J by 0 bases, 5 bases remained unmatched. The CDR3 DNA reads TGCAGCGCAGGACTAGTTACGAACACCGGGGAGCTGTTTTTT. Its translation is CSAGLVTNTGELFF.

The chain links TRBV4-3 to TRBJ2-5; the D is unclear. Germline V gene data show CDR1 as LGHNA and CDR2 as YSLEER. There are 14 residues in the CDR3. Trimming removed 4 bases from V and 5 bases from J, with 14 bases in between. The CDR3 protein is CASSLLLGRETQYF. In DNA, the CDR3 is TGCGCCAGCAGCCTTTTATTGGGCCGGGAGACCCAGTACTTC.

The J gene is TRBJ2-5, the V gene TRBV6-2 or TRBV6-3, with D possibly TRBD1 on 5 matching bases. This CDR3 contains 14 residues. V gave up 2 bases and J gave up 5 bases, with 12 bases separating them. CDR1 MNHEY and CDR2 SVGEGT come from the germline V gene. The DNA of the CDR3 is TGTGCCAGCAGTTACCCAGGGATCGGGGAGACCCAGTACTTC. Translating gives CASSYPGIGETQYF.

V and J are TRBV19 and TRBJ2-5, with 9 bases that match TRBD2. The J segment lost 0 bases and the V segment lost 4 bases, leaving 3 bases of the junction unmatched. Germline assignment: CDR1 LNHDA and CDR2 SQIVND (reference sequence). CDR3 size: 15 residues. For the CDR3, the DNA is TGTGCCAGTAGTAGGACTAGCGAATACCAAGAGACCCAGTACTTC. It translates to CASSRTSEYQETQYF.

The chain joins TRBV5-4 to TRBJ2-3; the match to TRBD2 covers 7 bases. The CDR3 runs to 15 residues. After removal of 2 bases from V and 7 bases from J, the junction contained 10 bases not matched to a gene. In germline, CDR1 is SGHNT, CDR2 YYREEE (reference sequence). CDR3 in DNA: TGTGCCAGCAGCTTCATGCGGGAGACGGGAAATACGCAGTATTTT. Protein sequence: CASSFMRETGNTQYF. The variable domain in full, with the rest retrieved from reference TRBV5-4 and TRBJ2-3, is ETGVTQSPTHLIKTRGQQVTLRCSSQSGHNTVSWYQQALGQGPQFIFQYYREEENGRGNFPPRFSGLQFPNYSSELNVNALELDDSALYLCASSFMRETGNTQYFGPGTRLTVL.

This clonotype occurred once. J is TRBJ1-2 and V is TRBV30; TRBD1 agrees at 8 bases. This CDR3 contains 19 residues. Per germline, CDR1 GTSNPN and CDR2 SVGIG (reference sequence). The junction had 23 bases not matched to a gene; V was cut back by 4 bases and J by 4 bases. The CDR3 nucleotides read TGTGCCTGGAATCTGGGCCTCCATGACAGGGGTGGGATTGGCTATGGCTACACCTTC. Its protein product is CAWNLGLHDRGGIGYGYTF.

This clonotype was recorded once. The chain carries TRBV29-1 and TRBJ1-1; tentatively, D is TRBD1 (6 bases). The ends were cut back, 8 bases at V and 4 bases at J, with 20 bases in the middle. Germline loops: CDR1 SQVTM, CDR2 ANQGSEA. There are 14 residues in the CDR3. CDR3 sequence: CSSNGGAGGTEAFF. DNA of the CDR3: TGCAGCTCGAACGGGGGCGCGGGGGGCACTGAAGCTTTCTTT. The full variable domain, in which reference TRBV29-1 and TRBJ1-1 provide the parts outside the CDR3, is SAVISQKPSRDICQRGTSLTIQCQVDSQVTMMFWYRQQPGQSLTLIATANQGSEATYESGFVIDKFPISRPNLTFSTLTVSNMSPEDSSIYLCSSNGGAGGTEAFFGQGTRLTVV.

The chain uses TRBV19 and TRBJ2-6; D is possibly TRBD1 (5 bases). The CDR3 loop spans 17 amino acids. The germline gives CDR1 LNHDA, CDR2 SQIVND (reference sequence). Trimming cost V 6 bases and J 0 bases, with 15 bases left between them. The CDR3 bases are TGTGCCAGTAGCCTAGGACAACGTCGCTCTGGGGCCAACGTCCTGACTTTC. The encoded protein is CASSLGQRRSGANVLTF.